A selection of T cell receptor beta chains follows, all from one sample in a study of regulatory T cells in long-lasting Graves disease. MiXCR was run by TCRdb on the multiplex PCR reads, yielding one entry per CDR3 protein. The table shows 310,000 or so distinct CDR3 sequences, with under 25% occurring only once. The specimen was peripheral blood mononuclear cells (PBMCs), collected when the disease was refractory, from a patient treated with antithyroid drugs. These receptors originate from a female donor with Graves disease. Both conserved end residues are part of each CDR3. The order of the fields is clone size, CDR3 length, J gene, D gene, V gene, CDR3 DNA, CDR3 protein. The D gene is left open where the match is weak. Clone size is stated in some rows and not others, as once, few, many or a class when expanded.

abundance: -; len: 14; j_gene: TRBJ2-7; d_gene: -; v_gene: TRBV18; CDR3nt: TGTGCCAGCTCACCCCGGGACCTATCCTACGAGCAGTACTTC; CDR3aa: CASSPRDLSYEQYF
abundance: -; len: 14; j_gene: TRBJ1-6; d_gene: -; v_gene: TRBV18; CDR3nt: TGTGCCAGCTCACCGGGGCAAGATAATTCACCCCTCCACTTT; CDR3aa: CASSPGQDNSPLHF
abundance: many; len: 14; j_gene: TRBJ1-4; d_gene: -; v_gene: TRBV12-3/TRBV12-4; CDR3nt: TGTGCCAGCAGCTTCGGAGCCGCTGATGAAAAACTGTTTTTT; CDR3aa: CASSFGAADEKLFF
abundance: many; len: 15; j_gene: TRBJ2-6; d_gene: -; v_gene: TRBV28; CDR3nt: TGTGCCAGCAGTACAGGGTTCTCCGGGGCCAACGTCCTGACTTTC; CDR3aa: CASSTGFSGANVLTF
abundance: many; len: 15; j_gene: TRBJ2-7; d_gene: -; v_gene: TRBV7-3; CDR3nt: TGTGCCAGCAGCCTCGCCCCGGGCCTCGAGGACGAGCAGTACTTC; CDR3aa: CASSLAPGLEDEQYF
abundance: many; len: 17; j_gene: TRBJ2-2; d_gene: -; v_gene: TRBV12-3/TRBV12-4; CDR3nt: TGTGCCAGCAGTTTAGTACGTCCAGGGGGGAGAACCGGGGAGCTGTTTTTT; CDR3aa: CASSLVRPGGRTGELFF
abundance: few; len: 14; j_gene: TRBJ2-2; d_gene: TRBD2; v_gene: TRBV2; CDR3nt: TGTGCCTCCTCGGGACTAGCAAGCACCGGGGAGCTGTTTTTT; CDR3aa: CASSGLASTGELFF
abundance: -; len: 14; j_gene: TRBJ2-3; d_gene: -; v_gene: TRBV9; CDR3nt: TGTGCCAGCAGAAGGGACCCCGGCACAGATACGCAGTATTTT; CDR3aa: CASRRDPGTDTQYF
abundance: -; len: 15; j_gene: TRBJ2-5; d_gene: TRBD2; v_gene: TRBV4-1; CDR3nt: TGCGCCAGCAGCCAAGTAGCGGGGGGGGAGGAGACCCAGTACTTC; CDR3aa: CASSQVAGGEETQYF
abundance: once; len: 16; j_gene: TRBJ2-5; d_gene: TRBD2; v_gene: TRBV5-1; CDR3nt: TGCGCCAGCAGCCCACAACTAGCGGGAGTATCTGAGACCCAGTACTTC; CDR3aa: CASSPQLAGVSETQYF
abundance: many; len: 13; j_gene: TRBJ1-2; d_gene: -; v_gene: TRBV2; CDR3nt: TGTGCCAGCAGTGTCACAGGGTCATGGGGCTACACCTTC; CDR3aa: CASSVTGSWGYTF
abundance: many; len: 15; j_gene: TRBJ2-7; d_gene: -; v_gene: TRBV28; CDR3nt: TGTGCCAGCAGTTTCAGTTGGGTGAGGGAGCACGAGCAGTACTTC; CDR3aa: CASSFSWVREHEQYF
abundance: many; len: 14; j_gene: TRBJ2-5; d_gene: -; v_gene: TRBV28; CDR3nt: TGTGCCAGCAGTTTAGTGGAGCAGGGGGGGACCCAGTACTTC; CDR3aa: CASSLVEQGGTQYF
abundance: many; len: 14; j_gene: TRBJ1-1; d_gene: -; v_gene: TRBV6-1; CDR3nt: TGTGCCAGCAGTGGGTACGGATCTAACACTGAAGCTTTCTTT; CDR3aa: CASSGYGSNTEAFF
abundance: -; len: 14; j_gene: TRBJ2-5; d_gene: TRBD1; v_gene: TRBV6-1; CDR3nt: TGTGCCAGTAAAGCCGGGACAGGGACAGAGACCCAGTACTTC; CDR3aa: CASKAGTGTETQYF
abundance: -; len: 14; j_gene: TRBJ2-3; d_gene: -; v_gene: TRBV27; CDR3nt: TGTGCCGTGAGGAAAGGGCAGAACACAGATACGCAGTATTTT; CDR3aa: CAVRKGQNTDTQYF
abundance: few; len: 15; j_gene: TRBJ2-3; d_gene: -; v_gene: TRBV15; CDR3nt: TGTGCCACCAGCAGACCGACTAGTCCTACAGATACGCAGTATTTT; CDR3aa: CATSRPTSPTDTQYF
abundance: many; len: 13; j_gene: TRBJ2-5; d_gene: -; v_gene: TRBV2; CDR3nt: TGTGCCAGCAGGGACGGCATCCAAGAGACCCAGTACTTC; CDR3aa: CASRDGIQETQYF
abundance: -; len: 15; j_gene: TRBJ1-4; d_gene: TRBD1; v_gene: TRBV20-1; CDR3nt: TGCAGTGCGAGGGGGGCCGGGACAGGGTTTGAAAAACTGTTTTTT; CDR3aa: CSARGAGTGFEKLFF
abundance: -; len: 14; j_gene: TRBJ2-5; d_gene: -; v_gene: TRBV9; CDR3nt: TGTGCCAGCAGCGTCCATTCAACTGGGGAGACCCAGTACTTC; CDR3aa: CASSVHSTGETQYF
abundance: -; len: 14; j_gene: TRBJ1-3; d_gene: -; v_gene: TRBV13; CDR3nt: TGTGCCAGCAGGTCACAGGGTTCTGGAAACACCATATATTTT; CDR3aa: CASRSQGSGNTIYF
abundance: few; len: 12; j_gene: TRBJ1-3; d_gene: -; v_gene: TRBV5-1; CDR3nt: TGCGCCAGCAGCGCGTCTGGAAACACCATATATTTT; CDR3aa: CASSASGNTIYF
abundance: few; len: 17; j_gene: TRBJ2-2; d_gene: TRBD1; v_gene: TRBV6-6; CDR3nt: TGTGCCAGCAGTTACTCGTGGACAGGGGAAAACACCGGGGAGCTGTTTTTT; CDR3aa: CASSYSWTGENTGELFF
abundance: -; len: 16; j_gene: TRBJ2-1; d_gene: -; v_gene: TRBV2; CDR3nt: TGTGCCAGCAGTGAAGCTTGGACGGGAGAGGGCGATGAGCAGTTCTTC; CDR3aa: CASSEAWTGEGDEQFF
abundance: many; len: 16; j_gene: TRBJ2-5; d_gene: -; v_gene: TRBV27; CDR3nt: TGTGCCAGCGCTAGTTACCGGGACTTTAGGCAAGAGACCCAGTACTTC; CDR3aa: CASASYRDFRQETQYF
abundance: few; len: 12; j_gene: TRBJ1-1; d_gene: -; v_gene: TRBV20-1; CDR3nt: TGCAGTGCTAAGCGGGTTGGAACTGAAGCTTTCTTT; CDR3aa: CSAKRVGTEAFF
abundance: many; len: 13; j_gene: TRBJ2-7; d_gene: -; v_gene: TRBV11-1; CDR3nt: TGTGCCAGCAGCTTCGACAGCCCCTACGAGCAGTACTTC; CDR3aa: CASSFDSPYEQYF
abundance: few; len: 15; j_gene: TRBJ1-4; d_gene: TRBD1; v_gene: TRBV27; CDR3nt: TGTGCCAGCAGTGCGGACAGGGGTCTTAATGAAAAACTGTTTTTT; CDR3aa: CASSADRGLNEKLFF
abundance: few; len: 13; j_gene: TRBJ2-2; d_gene: TRBD2; v_gene: TRBV20-1; CDR3nt: TGCAGTGCTAGAACTAGCGGGAGTCGGGAGCTGTTTTTT; CDR3aa: CSARTSGSRELFF
abundance: few; len: 13; j_gene: TRBJ1-2; d_gene: -; v_gene: TRBV27; CDR3nt: TGTGCCAGCAGTTTCTCCCGGTTTTATGGCTACACCTTC; CDR3aa: CASSFSRFYGYTF
abundance: -; len: 16; j_gene: TRBJ2-3; d_gene: -; v_gene: TRBV5-1; CDR3nt: TGCGCCAGCAGCTTGGAAGGGGCCTTTAGCACAGATACGCAGTATTTT; CDR3aa: CASSLEGAFSTDTQYF
abundance: few; len: 16; j_gene: TRBJ1-6; d_gene: -; v_gene: TRBV20-1; CDR3nt: TGCAGTGCTAGAGATTACCGGAAGACCAATAATTCACCCCTCCACTTT; CDR3aa: CSARDYRKTNNSPLHF
abundance: -; len: 13; j_gene: TRBJ1-2; d_gene: TRBD1; v_gene: TRBV27; CDR3nt: TGTGCCAGCAGTTACAGGGGGGAGAATGGCTACACCTTC; CDR3aa: CASSYRGENGYTF
abundance: many; len: 16; j_gene: TRBJ1-1; d_gene: -; v_gene: TRBV11-2; CDR3nt: TGTGCCAGCAGCCTCGCTCGCAGGTTCCCGAACACTGAAGCTTTCTTT; CDR3aa: CASSLARRFPNTEAFF
abundance: -; len: 13; j_gene: TRBJ1-5; d_gene: -; v_gene: TRBV29-1; CDR3nt: TGCAGCGTTCTCGGGGAGGGTGGTGAGCCCCAGCATTTT; CDR3aa: CSVLGEGGEPQHF
abundance: many; len: 15; j_gene: TRBJ1-6; d_gene: TRBD1; v_gene: TRBV12-3/TRBV12-4; CDR3nt: TGTGCCAGCAGCCCACGGGACAGGCCAAATTCACCCCTCCACTTT; CDR3aa: CASSPRDRPNSPLHF
abundance: many; len: 10; j_gene: TRBJ2-7; d_gene: -; v_gene: TRBV6-5; CDR3nt: TGTGCCAGCAGTTCGCACGAGCAGTACTTC; CDR3aa: CASSSHEQYF
abundance: -; len: 15; j_gene: TRBJ1-1; d_gene: -; v_gene: TRBV28; CDR3nt: TGTGCCAGCAGTTTAGGGGGTGCGGGAGAAACTGAAGCTTTCTTT; CDR3aa: CASSLGGAGETEAFF
abundance: many; len: 15; j_gene: TRBJ1-4; d_gene: TRBD1; v_gene: TRBV28; CDR3nt: TGTGCCAGCAGTAACGACAGGGGATTGAATGAAAAACTGTTTTTT; CDR3aa: CASSNDRGLNEKLFF
abundance: many; len: 14; j_gene: TRBJ2-7; d_gene: TRBD1; v_gene: TRBV18; CDR3nt: TGTGCCAGCTCACCAAGGGACAGCACCTACGAGCAGTACTTC; CDR3aa: CASSPRDSTYEQYF
abundance: many; len: 13; j_gene: TRBJ1-5; d_gene: -; v_gene: TRBV6-1; CDR3nt: TGTGCCACCAGGAGTAATAGCAATCAGCCCCAGCATTTT; CDR3aa: CATRSNSNQPQHF
abundance: few; len: 13; j_gene: TRBJ1-1; d_gene: -; v_gene: TRBV29-1; CDR3nt: TGCAGCGTTGAATCATTAAGCGGCACTGAAGCTTTCTTT; CDR3aa: CSVESLSGTEAFF
abundance: many; len: 13; j_gene: TRBJ1-5; d_gene: -; v_gene: TRBV20-1; CDR3nt: TGCAGTGGCCGGACTTATAGCAATCAGCCCCAGCATTTT; CDR3aa: CSGRTYSNQPQHF
abundance: many; len: 14; j_gene: TRBJ2-7; d_gene: TRBD2; v_gene: TRBV10-2; CDR3nt: TGCGCCAGCAGGGATAGCGGGAGATCCTACGAGCAGTACTTC; CDR3aa: CASRDSGRSYEQYF
abundance: few; len: 13; j_gene: TRBJ2-7; d_gene: -; v_gene: TRBV28; CDR3nt: TGTGCCAGCACCACCGACAGTTCTTACGAGCAGTACTTC; CDR3aa: CASTTDSSYEQYF
abundance: many; len: 12; j_gene: TRBJ2-7; d_gene: -; v_gene: TRBV10-3; CDR3nt: TGTGCCATCAGTGAGTCCGGGCACGAGCAGTACTTC; CDR3aa: CAISESGHEQYF
abundance: -; len: 18; j_gene: TRBJ2-7; d_gene: TRBD2; v_gene: TRBV9; CDR3nt: TGTGCCAGCAGCGTTCCCGAACGACTAGCGGGAGAAAAATACGAGCAGTACTTC; CDR3aa: CASSVPERLAGEKYEQYF
abundance: -; len: 16; j_gene: TRBJ2-5; d_gene: -; v_gene: TRBV7-2; CDR3nt: TGTGCCAGCAGCTTAGTGTTGGGGGGCAGGGAACAGACCCAGTACTTC; CDR3aa: CASSLVLGGREQTQYF
abundance: -; len: 15; j_gene: TRBJ2-1; d_gene: TRBD2; v_gene: TRBV29-1; CDR3nt: TGCAGCGTTGACCTCGCCGGGACTAGCGGGAGTGGGCAGTTCTTC; CDR3aa: CSVDLAGTSGSGQFF
abundance: few; len: 17; j_gene: TRBJ2-5; d_gene: TRBD2; v_gene: TRBV20-1; CDR3nt: TGCAGTGCTCGACCTGGACTCGCTAGCGGGTGGGAAGAGACCCAGTACTTC; CDR3aa: CSARPGLASGWEETQYF
abundance: many; len: 15; j_gene: TRBJ2-7; d_gene: -; v_gene: TRBV27; CDR3nt: TGTGCCAGCAGACCTCTCGACAGCCACTTCTACGAGCAGTACTTC; CDR3aa: CASRPLDSHFYEQYF
abundance: many; len: 14; j_gene: TRBJ2-5; d_gene: TRBD2; v_gene: TRBV28; CDR3nt: TGTGCCAGCAGTTCGGGGGGGGGTCTGGAGACCCAGTACTTC; CDR3aa: CASSSGGGLETQYF
abundance: many; len: 14; j_gene: TRBJ1-6; d_gene: TRBD1; v_gene: TRBV28; CDR3nt: TGTGCCAGCATCCCGGGACAGTATAATTCACCCCTCCACTTT; CDR3aa: CASIPGQYNSPLHF
abundance: many; len: 11; j_gene: TRBJ2-7; d_gene: -; v_gene: TRBV30; CDR3nt: TGTGCCTTGAGGACTGTCTACGAGCAGTACTTC; CDR3aa: CALRTVYEQYF
abundance: many; len: 15; j_gene: TRBJ2-7; d_gene: TRBD1; v_gene: TRBV28; CDR3nt: TGTGCCAGCAGTTCCTCCGGGACAGGGAGCTACGAGCAGTACTTC; CDR3aa: CASSSSGTGSYEQYF
abundance: few; len: 14; j_gene: TRBJ1-6; d_gene: -; v_gene: TRBV27; CDR3nt: TGTGCCAGCAGTTTCAGGGGTAGCAATTCACCCCTCCACTTT; CDR3aa: CASSFRGSNSPLHF
abundance: many; len: 11; j_gene: TRBJ2-7; d_gene: -; v_gene: TRBV18; CDR3nt: TGTGCCAGCCTCTTCTCCTACGAGCAGTACTTC; CDR3aa: CASLFSYEQYF